The sequence of this T cell receptor (beta chain) was determined in a study of OX40 agonist ivuxolimab in advanced cancers. The CDR3 has 16 amino acids. Per germline, CDR1 SGHAT and CDR2 FQNNGV. Trimming removed 0 bases from V and 3 bases from J; junction bases left unmatched: 4. Regarding this clone: Antigen: not known.

Profiling relied on immunoSEQ multiplex PCR, and the TCRdb table lists in-frame clones only, not all of them. This sample carries some 130,000 clones, around 91% of them seen once, and the ten largest clones take roughly 0.59%. General study findings and limits: Partial responders treated at 0.1-3.0 mg/kg exhibited clonal expansion among the lowest measured.

The starting material was CD4+ or CD8+ T cells sorted from blood, obtained in a trial of the OX40 agonist ivuxolimab. The receptor's source is an adult with an advanced solid tumor such as melanoma, head and neck, liver or kidney cancer. The rearrangement uses TRBV11-2 and TRBJ1-2; 10 bases fit TRBD1. CDR3 amino acids: CASSLDFDRGHYGYTF. The CDR3 region has the DNA TGTGCCAGCAGCTTAGATTTTGACAGGGGGCACTATGGCTACACCTTC.